The next 27 T cell receptor beta chains were all read from a single sample in a study of CDR3 diversity in severe acne (dated by TCRdb to between 2018 and 2021). Libraries were made using PCR. The reads were generated on an Illumina HiSeq 2000. TCRdb redid the processing of the public reads, applying fastp at Q25 and MiXCR, and retained in-frame beta chains. A single entry per CDR3 protein holds the most common genes and DNA from its merged rows. This sample holds some 84,000 distinct CDR3 sequences; 48% were observed only once. About 9.5% of the sample is in the top ten clones. Sequencing input: blood. The source is a male donor in good health, serving as a control.

A few counts support this clonotype. The chain carries TRBV3-1 and TRBJ1-1; D gene ambiguous. Germline V lookup: CDR1 LGHDT, CDR2 YNNKEL (reference sequence). Trimming took 6 bases from V and 0 from J, leaving 11 bases between them. The CDR3 has 14 residues. The CDR3 sequence: CASSLGNLNTEAFF. For the CDR3, the DNA is TGTGCCAGCAGTTTAGGGAATTTGAACACTGAAGCTTTCTTT. Full variable domain (outside the CDR3, taken from reference TRBV3-1 and TRBJ1-1): DTAVSQTPKYLVTQMGNDKSIKCEQNLGHDTMYWYKQDSKKFLKIMFSYNNKELIINETVPNRFSPKSPDKAHLNLHINSLELGDSAVYFCASSLGNLNTEAFFGQGTRLTVV.

V usage is TRBV12-3 or TRBV12-4 and J usage is TRBJ2-1, with D tentatively TRBD2 (5 bases). V lost 6 bases to trimming and J lost 5 bases, with 26 bases between them. This CDR3 has 18 amino acids. This CDR3 reads CASRRELEAGDGDNEQFF. The CDR3 DNA is TGTGCCAGCAGAAGGGAATTAGAGGCCGGGGATGGGGACAATGAGCAGTTCTTC.

Concerning this clonotype itself: Possible read error: a much larger clone is one base away. The chain has TRBV4-1 and TRBJ2-2; D possibly corresponds to TRBD2 (5 bases). Germline V lookup: CDR1 MGHRA, CDR2 YSYEKL. CDR3 length equals 18 residues. CDR3 sequence: CASSQDRADTMNTGKLFF. The CDR3 bases are TGCGCCAGCAGCCAAGATCGAGCAGATACTATGAACACCGGGAAGCTGTTTTTT.

Relative to its sample, this clonotype is medium-sized (0.01 to 0.1%). The J gene is TRBJ1-1, the V gene TRBV6-5; 8 bases line up with TRBD1. V shed 6 bases and J 4 bases; nucleotides not matched to a gene: 4. The CDR3 totals 13 residues. From germline, CDR1 is MNHEY and CDR2 SVGAGI. The CDR3 region has the DNA TGTGCCAGCAGCGAAGACAGGGGCACTGAAGCTTTCTTT. It codes for CASSEDRGTEAFF.

The chain has TRBV24-1 and TRBJ1-2; D is undetermined. The V gene lost 5 bases and the J gene lost 2 bases, with 17 bases spanning the gap. The CDR3 has 16 amino acids. Looked up from germline, CDR1 is KGHDR and CDR2 is SFDVKD. CDR3 protein: CATSGPALTTNYGYTF. The CDR3 DNA reads TGTGCCACCAGTGGCCCGGCCCTGACGACCAACTATGGCTACACCTTC.

The chain recombines TRBV28 with TRBJ1-2; D might be TRBD1 (5 bases). This CDR3 has 13 residues. The germline V and J ends were trimmed by 5 bases and 8 bases, with 15 bases remaining between them. CDR1 is MDHEN, CDR2 SYDVKM, per germline. CDR3 DNA: TGTGCCAGCAGTCCCGGGACCTCGGACGGCTACACCTTC. Translation gives CASSPGTSDGYTF.

Comments on this clonotype: The junction departs from germline at one end; a sequencing error may be responsible. The chain joins TRBV18 to TRBJ1-1; 7 bases align to TRBD1. This CDR3 has 15 amino acids. Germline V gene sequence: CDR1 KGHSH, CDR2 LQKENI. The CDR3 loop is CASSTYRGLNIEAFF. DNA for the CDR3: TGTGCCAGCTCAACTTACAGGGGCTTGAACATTGAAGCTTTCTTT.

The genes are TRBV20-1 and TRBJ2-7; TRBD1 or TRBD2 may be the D gene (5 bases each). Looked up from germline, CDR1 is DFQATT and CDR2 is SNEGSKA (reference sequence). Trimming shortened V by 3 bases and J by 2 bases, and 5 bases separated the two germline ends. The CDR3 is made up of 11 amino acids. Written as DNA, the CDR3 is TGCAGTGCTAGGGGGGCCTACGAGCAGTACTTC. Its protein is CSARGAYEQYF.

This clonotype rates as medium-sized (0.01 to 0.1%). This chain uses TRBV11-3 with TRBJ2-7, with a weak D call TRBD1 (6 bases). V was pared by 4 bases and J by 1 base, with 8 bases between. The CDR3 totals 13 residues. Germline values: CDR1 SGHNT, CDR2 YENEEA. CDR3 sequence reads: CASSYRDSYEQYF. The CDR3 DNA reads TGTGCCAGCAGCTACAGGGATTCCTACGAGCAGTACTTC.

In its sample, this clonotype was seen a few times. The rearrangement joins TRBV9 to TRBJ2-7; weak D call: TRBD1 (6 bases). This CDR3 has 15 amino acids. CDR1 and CDR2 (germline): SGDLS, YYNGEE. Trimming shortened V by 2 bases and J by 5 bases, and 17 bases separated the two germline ends. CDR3 bases: TGTGCCAGCAGCGTTGGGGGCAGGGGCGATCACGAGCAGTACTTC. It translates to CASSVGGRGDHEQYF.

The chain links TRBV20-1 to TRBJ2-1; 12 positions match TRBD2. This CDR3 is built from 13 residues. Trimming took 3 bases from V and 7 from J; bases not matched to a gene: 1. Germline V gene lookup returns CDR1 DFQATT and CDR2 SNEGSKA (reference sequence). Here the CDR3 reads CSASTSGGNEQFF. DNA of the CDR3: TGCAGTGCTAGCACTAGCGGGGGGAATGAGCAGTTCTTC.

This clonotype was picked up many times. CDR3 sequence: CASSFQGQNTEAFF. The CDR3 nucleotides read TGTGCCAGCAGCTTCCAGGGGCAGAACACTGAAGCTTTCTTT. The chain employs TRBV11-3 and TRBJ1-1; D perhaps matches TRBD1 (6 bases). The CDR3 is 14 residues long. Per the germline V gene, CDR1 is SGHNT and CDR2 is YENEEA. V lost 3 bases and J 1 base, leaving 9 bases between the germline ends.

CDR3 DNA: TGCGCCAGCAGCCTACAGCCCACGACCTATGGCTACACCTTC. This codes for CASSLQPTTYGYTF. The rearrangement joins TRBV5-1 to TRBJ1-2; D is unresolved. The CDR3 loop spans 14 amino acids. CDR1 and CDR2 from the germline V gene are SGHRS and YFSETQ. V shed 4 bases and J shed 4 bases, with 14 bases lying between them.

This sequence joins TRBV7-9 and TRBJ2-3; D tentatively reads TRBD1 or TRBD2 (5 bases each). This CDR3 has 19 amino acids. The germline V gene has CDR1 SEHNR and CDR2 FQNEAQ (reference sequence). V lost 8 bases and J lost 5, with 32 bases in between. CDR3 in amino acids: CASLAWVRGGQSAVDTQYF. CDR3 in DNA: TGTGCCAGCCTCGCATGGGTGAGGGGCGGGCAGAGCGCGGTAGATACGCAGTATTTT.

DNA for the CDR3: TGCGCCAGCAGCTTTGGGGGGCCCTATGGCTACACCTTC. Protein product: CASSFGGPYGYTF. The chain joins TRBV4-1 to TRBJ1-2; weak D call: TRBD1 (6 bases). This CDR3 comprises 13 residues. Trimming cost V 5 bases and J 4 bases, with 11 bases left between them. Germline CDR1 is MGHRA and CDR2 is YSYEKL.

The chain couples TRBV20-1 to TRBJ2-7; 8 bases are shared with TRBD1. CDR1 is DFQATT, CDR2 SNEGSKA, per germline (reference sequence). J gave up 0 bases and V 5 bases, and 6 bases lay outside the gene matches. CDR3 size: 14 residues. In nucleotides, the CDR3 is TGCAGTGCTCTCTGGGACAGGAGCTCCTACGAGCAGTACTTC. Amino acid sequence: CSALWDRSSYEQYF.

This chain joins TRBV7-3 and TRBJ2-7; D is unresolved. This CDR3 contains 15 residues. V gave up 2 bases and J gave up 4 bases, with 15 bases separating them. Germline CDR1 and CDR2: SGHTA and FQGTGA. The CDR3 here is CASSLVGGFAYEQYF. The DNA for the CDR3 is TGTGCCAGCAGCTTAGTTGGTGGCTTTGCTTACGAGCAGTACTTC.

About this clonotype itself: One end of the junction does not line up with germline, which may come from a read error. The chain employs TRBV29-1 and TRBJ1-1; 7 bases line up with TRBD1. CDR1 is SQVTM, CDR2 ANQGSEA, per germline. CDR3 length equals 12 residues. CDR3 amino acids: CSVELRQGSPIF. The CDR3 DNA reads as TGCAGCGTTGAGCTCCGACAGGGTTCCCCAATTTTC. The whole variable domain, remainder taken from reference TRBV29-1 and TRBJ1-1, is SAVISQKPSRDICQRGTSLTIQCQVDSQVTMMFWYRQQPGQSLTLIATANQGSEATYESGFVIDKFPISRPNLTFSTLTVSNMSPEDSSIYLCSVELRQGSPIFGQGTRLTVV.

The chain couples TRBV20-1 to TRBJ1-5, with D perhaps TRBD1 (5 bases). The CDR3 spans 14 residues. Trimming took off 3 bases at V and 3 bases at J, with 12 bases between the two ends. The germline CDR1 and CDR2 sequences are DFQATT and SNEGSKA (reference sequence). The CDR3 DNA is TGCAGTGCTAGGGACACAGGCAACAATCAGCCCCAGCATTTT. Translation: CSARDTGNNQPQHF.

This clonotype has only a few counts. The V call is TRBV5-1, the J call TRBJ2-3; 16 bases line up with TRBD2. V lost 5 bases and J lost 2; bases outside the gene matches: 2. This CDR3 region has 16 residues. Germline-derived CDR1 and CDR2 are SGHRS and YFSETQ. This CDR3 reads CASRGLAGGYTDTQYF. The DNA for the CDR3 is TGCGCCAGCAGGGGACTAGCGGGGGGGTACACAGATACGCAGTATTTT.

Ten or more counts support this clonotype. The chain employs TRBV20-1 and TRBJ2-4; 8 bases align to TRBD2. CDR1 and CDR2 from the germline V gene are DFQATT and SNEGSKA (reference sequence). This CDR3 spans 14 amino acids. V shed 5 bases, J shed 10 bases, and the junction held 13 bases outside the gene matches. CDR3 coding DNA: TGCAGTGCTGCTAAACTCGGACTAGCTGATATTCAGTACTTC. Translation gives CSAAKLGLADIQYF.

This clonotype was detected once. Relative to the germline gene, one junction end is altered; a read error may explain this. V usage is TRBV10-3 and J usage is TRBJ1-1, with D hard to call. The CDR3 has 14 residues. Germline CDR1 ENHRY, CDR2 SYGVKD. The CDR3 nucleotides read TGTGCCGTCAGTGAGATGTCAGGCCGCACTGAAGCTTTCTTT. Residues: CAVSEMSGRTEAFF.

This chain joins TRBV20-1 and TRBJ1-2; tentative D call: TRBD1 (5 bases). Germline V gene data show CDR1 as DFQATT and CDR2 as SNEGSKA (reference sequence). Trimming removed 4 bases at V and 4 bases at J, with 13 bases between. The CDR3 runs to 13 residues. The CDR3 DNA follows: TGCAGTGCTAACCCGACAGATCTCTATGGCTACACCTTC. Its protein product is CSANPTDLYGYTF.

This clonotype appeared a few times. This chain joins TRBV19 and TRBJ1-1, with D unresolved. There are 11 residues in the CDR3. Germline V gene lookup returns CDR1 LNHDA and CDR2 SQIVND (reference sequence). Trimming removed 8 bases from V and 5 bases from J, with 9 bases in between. In DNA, the CDR3 is TGTGCCAGTCTAGAGTGGACTGAAGCTTTCTTT. Its protein product is CASLEWTEAFF.

This clonotype was counted a few times. The chain joins TRBV2 to TRBJ2-2; TRBD2 matches at 7 bases. The V gene end was trimmed by 1 base and the J gene end by 1 base; junction bases not matched to a gene: 6. CDR3 length: 17 amino acids. Germline lookup yields CDR1 SNHLY and CDR2 FYNNEI. The CDR3 loop reads CASSEVAGRMNTGELFF. CDR3 sequence (DNA): TGTGCCAGCAGTGAAGTAGCGGGTCGGATGAACACCGGGGAGCTGTTTTTT.

This clonotype was detected a few times. V is TRBV29-1 and J is TRBJ1-2; 8 nucleotides agree with TRBD1. With 5 bases clipped from V and 2 bases from J, the junction kept 7 bases outside the gene matches. The V gene's germline CDR1 is SQVTM and CDR2 ANQGSEA. The CDR3 is 14 amino acids. The CDR3 sequence: CSVMTGEVNYGYTF. CDR3 in DNA: TGCAGCGTTATGACAGGGGAGGTGAACTATGGCTACACCTTC.

This clonotype was picked up many times. This chain connects TRBV6-5 to TRBJ2-3; possibly TRBD2 for D (6 bases). Germline CDR1 MNHEY, CDR2 SVGAGI. The CDR3 is made up of 18 amino acids. The germline V and J ends were trimmed by 2 bases and 3 bases, with 21 bases remaining between them. The CDR3 spells CASSYLPSYGGATDTQYF. The CDR3 DNA follows: TGTGCCAGCAGTTACCTACCTTCCTACGGCGGGGCTACAGATACGCAGTATTTT.